Here is one T cell receptor (beta chain) with its context. The source of the sample is a study of blood T cell repertoires in COVID-19. Per the study methods: Estimated nucleated cell counts came from reference gene primer amplification. Measured with immunoSEQ multiplex PCR; TCRdb has only the in-frame clones, and not every one. The V and J calls and clone size are taken from that table; D and trimming were inferred from the DNA. There are hundreds of thousands of clones in the sample; about 85% occur only once, and around 20% lies in the top ten. Sequencing was done on a sample of peripheral blood. The sequence came from a man aged 25 to 40 with active or convalescent COVID-19.

DNA for the CDR3: TGCAGTGCTAGTCAGGGGGCTGGGTACACTGAAGCTTTCTTT. Translated, it gives CSASQGAGYTEAFF. V is TRBV20-1 and J is TRBJ1-1; the match to TRBD1 covers 8 bases. In germline, CDR1 is DFQATT, CDR2 SNEGSKA (reference sequence). V was clipped by 3 bases and J by 3 bases; unmatched bases: 6. This CDR3 is built from 14 residues.